Presented here are 14 T cell receptor beta chains from one specimen sequenced in a study of PD-L1 blockade in urothelial cancer. This table comes from immunoSEQ multiplex PCR, and its TCRdb copy is limited to in-frame clones, with some not included. Of about 81,000 clones in the sample, more than 80% are singletons; the top ten hold roughly 0.97%. Described time point: pretreatment peripheral blood. This specimen was PBMCs, taken around atezolizumab (anti-PD-L1) treatment. The receptors derive from a woman of 80 years or more with urothelial cancer.

This clone showed up just a few times. The chain has TRBV6-1 and TRBJ2-1; 9 bases agree with TRBD2. The germline gives CDR1 MNHNS, CDR2 SASEGT. There are 16 residues in the CDR3. With 4 bases clipped from V and 0 bases from J, the junction kept 4 bases outside the gene matches. CDR3 loop: CASSAAGGSSYNEQFF. The CDR3 bases are TGTGCCAGCAGTGCAGCGGGGGGTAGCTCCTACAATGAGCAGTTCTTC.

The chain employs TRBV9 and TRBJ1-3; no definite D call. Germline V gene lookup returns CDR1 SGDLS and CDR2 YYNGEE. The CDR3 runs to 14 residues. The germline V and J ends were trimmed by 0 bases and 8 bases, with 12 bases remaining between them. For the CDR3, the DNA is TGTGCCAGCAGCGTAGCGGATCCCGGGTACACCATATATTTT. This sequence encodes CASSVADPGYTIYF.

This clone was detected a few times. This chain connects TRBV4-2 to TRBJ1-3; the D gene is possibly TRBD1 (5 bases). This CDR3 region has 19 residues. Germline V lookup: CDR1 LGHNA, CDR2 YNFKEQ. Trimming removed 2 bases from V and 0 bases from J, with 20 bases in between. Here the CDR3 DNA reads TGTGCCAGCAGCCAACCACCACAGGAGAGGATCAACTCTGGAAACACCATATATTTT. Translating it yields CASSQPPQERINSGNTIYF.

The chain is built from TRBV9 and TRBJ2-3, with TRBD2 identical over 14 bases. Germline CDR1 and CDR2: SGDLS and YYNGEE. Trimming removed 6 bases from V and 1 base from J; junction bases left unmatched: 4. The CDR3 covers 16 residues. The CDR3, as DNA: TGTGCCAGCACCTCGGGACTAGCGGGAGGCACAGATACGCAGTATTTT. Protein sequence: CASTSGLAGGTDTQYF.

V is TRBV18 and J is TRBJ1-5; maybe TRBD1 (5 bases). Trimming shortened V by 4 bases and J by 5 bases, and 6 bases separated the two germline ends. Germline CDR1 is KGHSH and CDR2 is LQKENI. The CDR3 contains 12 residues. This chain's CDR3 is CASSLGDQPQHF. CDR3 DNA: TGTGCCAGCTCACTAGGGGATCAGCCCCAGCATTTT. Looking up the rest from reference TRBV18 and TRBJ1-5 gives the full variable domain: NAGVMQNPRHLVRRRGQEARLRCSPMKGHSHVYWYRQLPEEGLKFMVYLQKENIIDESGMPKERFSAEFPKEGPSILRIQQVVRGDSAAYFCASSLGDQPQHFGDGTRLSIL.

The count of this clone is one. The V and J genes are TRBV4-1 and TRBJ2-1; D gene uncertain. V dropped 1 base and J dropped 10 bases, with 11 bases sitting between them. The CDR3 length is 13 residues. Germline V gives CDR1 MGHRA, CDR2 YSYEKL. The CDR3 region is CASSQVRRGEQFF. The CDR3 DNA follows: TGCGCCAGCAGCCAAGTAAGGCGAGGAGAGCAGTTCTTC.

The gene calls are TRBV5-1 and TRBJ1-4; weak D call: TRBD1 (6 bases). CDR1 is SGHRS and CDR2 is YFSETQ in the germline V gene. The CDR3 contains 15 residues. Trimming took off 0 bases at V and 1 base at J, with 7 bases between the two ends. CDR3 residues: CASSLEGGTNEKLFF. As DNA, the CDR3 is TGCGCCAGCAGCTTGGAAGGGGGAACTAATGAAAAACTGTTTTTT.

This clone was seen only once. The chain has TRBV28 and TRBJ2-3, with 9 bases identical to TRBD2. Trimming removed 7 bases from V and 7 bases from J; junction bases left unmatched: 12. The CDR3 contains 15 residues. Germline CDR1 reads MDHEN; CDR2 reads SYDVKM. CDR3 nucleotides: TGTGCCAGCAATCCCCGGGGTAGCGGGAGCCATACGCAGTATTTT. Amino acids: CASNPRGSGSHTQYF.

This sequence joins TRBV30 and TRBJ2-1; D perhaps matches TRBD1 (6 bases). The CDR3 contains 14 residues. V was pared by 5 bases and J by 9 bases, with 20 bases between. In germline, CDR1 is GTSNPN, CDR2 SVGIG (reference sequence). The CDR3 DNA reads as TGTGCCTGGGGTGGGGGCGTGGTGTTAGCTGAGCAGTTCTTC. Amino acids: CAWGGGVVLAEQFF.

The rearrangement uses TRBV6-5 and TRBJ1-2, with D perhaps matching TRBD1 (5 bases). The V and J ends lost 10 bases and 3 bases respectively, with 18 bases between them. The CDR3 is 14 residues long. The germline gives CDR1 MNHEY, CDR2 SVGAGI. CDR3 loop: CATLKLGGYYGYTF. CDR3 sequence (DNA): TGTGCCACCTTGAAGTTGGGGGGTTACTATGGCTACACCTTC.

The chain links TRBV6-6 to TRBJ2-1, with 12 nucleotides matching TRBD2. The CDR3 length is 15 residues. V was pared by 5 bases and J by 4 bases, with 3 bases of the junction left unmatched. In germline, CDR1 is MNHNY, CDR2 SVGAGI (reference sequence). CDR3 nucleotide sequence: TGTGCCAGCAGTAAAGGGACTAGCGGGTACAATGAGCAGTTCTTC. Its translation: CASSKGTSGYNEQFF.

This clone came up a few times. V usage is TRBV10-1 and J usage is TRBJ2-1; tentatively, D is TRBD2 (5 bases). V shed 0 bases and J shed 10 bases, with 13 bases lying between them. Germline CDR1 reads WNHNN; CDR2 reads SYGVQD (reference sequence). CDR3 length equals 14 residues. CDR3: CASSESSASSEQFF. The CDR3, as DNA: TGCGCCAGCAGTGAGTCTTCGGCTAGCTCGGAGCAGTTCTTC.

J is TRBJ1-5 and V is TRBV6-6, with unresolved D. The V end lost 4 bases, the J end lost 9 bases, and 16 bases lay between the germline ends. Germline CDR1 reads MNHNY; CDR2 reads SVGAGI (reference sequence). The length of the CDR3 is 14 residues. CDR3 amino acids: CASSLAPAVWPQHF. CDR3 DNA: TGTGCCAGCAGTTTGGCCCCGGCGGTGTGGCCCCAGCATTTT.

DNA for the CDR3: TGCAGCGTTGAAGGCGGAACCTACGAGCAGTACTTC. Translated: CSVEGGTYEQYF. This chain joins TRBV29-1 and TRBJ2-7, with D unresolved. The CDR3 length is 12 residues. Germline loops: CDR1 SQVTM, CDR2 ANQGSEA. Trimming shortened V by 1 base and J by 2 bases, and 6 bases separated the two germline ends.